This TCR beta chain was sequenced in a study of blood T cell repertoires in COVID-19. In Seattle, patients joined the study during active infection and were tracked longitudinally. With V trimmed by 5 bases and J by 0 bases, 11 bases remained unmatched. The germline V gene has CDR1 LGHNA and CDR2 YNFKEQ. This CDR3 spans 19 amino acids. Clones were sequenced by immunoSEQ multiplex PCR, and TCRdb holds only the in-frame ones, with some missing. The repertoire holds approximately 400,000 clones, with about nine tenths as singletons. The source of this sequence is a woman in her forties or fifties with COVID-19, enrolled during active disease. The specimen was peripheral blood. The chain uses TRBV4-2 and TRBJ2-1; 12 bases are a match to TRBD2. The CDR3, as DNA: TGTGCCAGCAGCTCCTTACTAGCGGGGGGAACGGACTCCTACAATGAGCAGTTCTTC. Residues: CASSSLLAGGTDSYNEQFF.